Listed below are T cell receptor beta chains from one sample, sequenced in a study of neurological immune-mediated disorders. TCRdb called the 5' RACE reads again in MiXCR, with one record for every CDR3 protein. The repertoire holds 24,000 or so distinct CDR3 sequences, 2% to 3% seen once, with about 2.3% in the top ten. The sequencing sample was made of PBMCs. These receptors were collected from a woman between 45 and 65 years old with multiple sclerosis. CDR3s include the opening cysteine and the closing phenylalanine or tryptophan. D genes are given only for firm matches. Size is stated for part of the rows, as once, few or many counts, or as a class when the clone is expanded.

-	TRBJ2-7	TRBV27	many	TGTGCCAGCAGCCCAGGGGCCGAGCAGTACTTC	CASSPGAEQYF
-	TRBJ2-5	TRBV18	many	TGTGCCAGCTCACCTTATAGGTACCAAGAGACCCAGTACTTC	CASSPYRYQETQYF
-	TRBJ2-7	TRBV5-1	many	TGCGCCAGCAGCTTGACAGGTGGGCCCTCCTACGAGCAGTACTTC	CASSLTGGPSYEQYF
TRBD1	TRBJ1-5	TRBV20-1	many	TGCAGTGCTAGAGTTGAAGGGACAGTGGGAAGCAATCAGCCCCAGCATTTT	CSARVEGTVGSNQPQHF
TRBD1	TRBJ2-1	TRBV10-3	many	TGTGCCATCAGTCCCGGGACAGGAGCGAGCTACAATGAGCAGTTCTTC	CAISPGTGASYNEQFF
-	TRBJ2-7	TRBV5-1	-	TGCGCCAGCAGCTTGTGGGGAAAGGGGAACGAGCAGTACTTC	CASSLWGKGNEQYF
-	TRBJ2-3	TRBV5-1	few	TGCGCCAGCAGCTTGGCCAAGGGAACACCGGAGACGCAGTATTTT	CASSLAKGTPETQYF
-	TRBJ1-6	TRBV20-1	-	TGCAGTGCTAAGAATGACAGATATAATTCACCCCTCAACTTT	CSAKNDRYNSPLNF
-	TRBJ2-7	TRBV20-1	-	TGCAGTGCTAGAGTCGGGGGTAGCGAAGAGCAGTACTTC	CSARVGGSEEQYF
-	TRBJ2-3	TRBV20-1	many	TGCAGTTCCACCTGGGGGAGGTCGAGCACAGATACGCAGTATTTT	CSSTWGRSSTDTQYF
TRBD1	TRBJ1-5	TRBV10-3	-	TGTGCCATCAGTGAGTCAGGCCAGGGGGCGAGGAATCAGCCCCAGCATTTT	CAISESGQGARNQPQHF
TRBD1	TRBJ2-7	TRBV20-1	many	TGCAGTGCTAGAGAGGGTAAAGGACAGGGGAACGAGCAGTACTTC	CSAREGKGQGNEQYF
TRBD1	TRBJ2-5	TRBV29-1	few	TGCAGCGTTGACCCGACAGGGTCGCAGACCCAGTACTTC	CSVDPTGSQTQYF
TRBD2	TRBJ2-7	TRBV20-1	many	TGCAGTGCTAGAGGGGCTAGCGGGAGAGGGGATCCTAGGGAGCAGTACTTC	CSARGASGRGDPREQYF
-	TRBJ2-7	TRBV20-1	many	TGCAGTGCTAGCGATGGCTCGATTTCCTACGAGCAGTACTTC	CSASDGSISYEQYF
TRBD1	TRBJ1-2	TRBV7-8	few	TGTGCCAGCAGCCCAGACACAGGGGGTTTCTATGGCTACACCTTC	CASSPDTGGFYGYTF
-	TRBJ1-1	TRBV29-1	many	TGCAGCGCCCGGACAGAATGGTACGCTTTCTTT	CSARTEWYAFF
TRBD2	TRBJ2-7	TRBV20-1	many	TGCAGTGCTGAACTAGCGGGGGGAAGCTCCTACGAGCAGTACTTC	CSAELAGGSSYEQYF
TRBD2	TRBJ2-7	TRBV9	medium-sized	TGTGCCAGCAGCTCTAGCGGGGTCTCCTACGAGCAGTACTTC	CASSSSGVSYEQYF
TRBD1	TRBJ2-7	TRBV20-1	medium-sized	TGCAGTGCTAGAGAGGACAGGGCTGGGTCCTACGAGCAGTACTTC	CSAREDRAGSYEQYF
-	TRBJ2-3	TRBV5-6	many	TGTGCCAGCAGCCTGGACACAGATACGCAGTATTTT	CASSLDTDTQYF
TRBD1	TRBJ1-4	TRBV5-1	many	TGCGCCTCCTCCGGGACAGCCGAAGAAAAACTGTTTTTT	CASSGTAEEKLFF
-	TRBJ2-7	TRBV20-1	many	TGCAGTGCTAGAGATAGGGGGGGGCGTACCTACGAGCAGTACTTC	CSARDRGGRTYEQYF
TRBD1	TRBJ1-5	TRBV12-3/TRBV12-4	medium-sized	TGTGCCAGCAGCCCCGGGCAGGGGGCCCCGGGTCAGCCCCAGCATTTT	CASSPGQGAPGQPQHF
-	TRBJ1-6	TRBV7-2	many	-	CASSLVGAGSPLNF
-	TRBJ2-5	TRBV20-1	many	TGCAGTGCGGGGGTCATTATAGGGCAAGAGACCCAGTACTTC	CSAGVIIGQETQYF